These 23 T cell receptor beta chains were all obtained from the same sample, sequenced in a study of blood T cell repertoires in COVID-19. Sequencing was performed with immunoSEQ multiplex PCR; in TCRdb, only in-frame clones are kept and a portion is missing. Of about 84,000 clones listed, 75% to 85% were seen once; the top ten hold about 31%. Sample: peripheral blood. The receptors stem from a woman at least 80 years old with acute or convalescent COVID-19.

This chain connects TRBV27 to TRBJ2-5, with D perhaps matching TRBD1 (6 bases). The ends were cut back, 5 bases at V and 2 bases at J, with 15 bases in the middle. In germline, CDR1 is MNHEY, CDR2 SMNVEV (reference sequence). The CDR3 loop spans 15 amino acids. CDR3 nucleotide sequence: TGTGCCAGCAGTGCCTCACGACAGGCACAAGAGACCCAGTACTTC. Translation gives CASSASRQAQETQYF.

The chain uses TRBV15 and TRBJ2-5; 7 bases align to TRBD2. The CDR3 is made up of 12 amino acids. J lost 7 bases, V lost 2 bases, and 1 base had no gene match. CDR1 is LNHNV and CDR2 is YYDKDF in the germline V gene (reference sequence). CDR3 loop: CATSRPGGTQYF. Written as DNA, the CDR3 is TGTGCCACCAGCAGACCGGGGGGGACCCAGTACTTC.

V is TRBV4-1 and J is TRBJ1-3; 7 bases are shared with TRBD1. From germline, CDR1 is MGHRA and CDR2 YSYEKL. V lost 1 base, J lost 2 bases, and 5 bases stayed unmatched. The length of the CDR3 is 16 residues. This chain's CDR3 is CASSQAPDRAGNTIYF. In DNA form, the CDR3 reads TGCGCCAGCAGCCAAGCACCAGACAGGGCTGGAAACACCATATATTTT.

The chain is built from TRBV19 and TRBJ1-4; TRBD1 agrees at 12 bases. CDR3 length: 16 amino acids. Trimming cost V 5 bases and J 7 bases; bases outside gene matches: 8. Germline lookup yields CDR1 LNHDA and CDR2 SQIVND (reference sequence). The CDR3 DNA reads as TGTGCCAGTAGTCCGGGACAGGGGGCGGTACGTGAAAAACTGTTTTTT. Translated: CASSPGQGAVREKLFF.

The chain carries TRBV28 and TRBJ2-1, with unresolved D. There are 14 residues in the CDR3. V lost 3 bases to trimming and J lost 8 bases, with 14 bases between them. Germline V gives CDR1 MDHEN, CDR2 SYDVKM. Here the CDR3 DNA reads TGTGCCAGCAGTTTCTATCCCCCGAACGATGAGCAGTTCTTC. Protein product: CASSFYPPNDEQFF. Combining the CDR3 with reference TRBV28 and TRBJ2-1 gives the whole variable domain DVKVTQSSRYLVKRTGEKVFLECVQDMDHENMFWYRQDPGLGLRLIYFSYDVKMKEKGDIPEGYSVSREKKERFSLILESASTNQTSMYLCASSFYPPNDEQFFGPGTRLTVL.

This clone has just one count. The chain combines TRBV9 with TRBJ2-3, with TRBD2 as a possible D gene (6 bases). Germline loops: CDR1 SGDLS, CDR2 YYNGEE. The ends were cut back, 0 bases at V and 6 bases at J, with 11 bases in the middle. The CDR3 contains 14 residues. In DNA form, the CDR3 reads TGTGCCAGCAGCGTAGCGGGAGAGGGGGATACGCAGTATTTT. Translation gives CASSVAGEGDTQYF.

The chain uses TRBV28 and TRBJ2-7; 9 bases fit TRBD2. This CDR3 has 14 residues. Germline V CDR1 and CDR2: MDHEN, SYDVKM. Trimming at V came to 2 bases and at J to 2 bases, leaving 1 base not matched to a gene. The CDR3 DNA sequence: TGTGCCAGCAGTTTAGGCGGGAGGGCCTACGAGCAGTACTTC. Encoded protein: CASSLGGRAYEQYF.

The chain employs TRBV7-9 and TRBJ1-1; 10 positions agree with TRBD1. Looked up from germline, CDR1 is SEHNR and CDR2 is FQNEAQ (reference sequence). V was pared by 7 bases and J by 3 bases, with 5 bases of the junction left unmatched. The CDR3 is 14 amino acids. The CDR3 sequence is CASILGQGDTEAFF. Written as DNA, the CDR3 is TGTGCCAGCATTCTCGGACAGGGGGACACTGAAGCTTTCTTT.

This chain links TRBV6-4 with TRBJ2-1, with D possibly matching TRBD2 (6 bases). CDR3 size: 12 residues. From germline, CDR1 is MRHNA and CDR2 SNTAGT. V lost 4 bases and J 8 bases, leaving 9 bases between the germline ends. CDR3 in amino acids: CASSGSGDEQFF. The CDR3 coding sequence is TGTGCCAGCAGTGGGTCGGGGGATGAGCAGTTCTTC.

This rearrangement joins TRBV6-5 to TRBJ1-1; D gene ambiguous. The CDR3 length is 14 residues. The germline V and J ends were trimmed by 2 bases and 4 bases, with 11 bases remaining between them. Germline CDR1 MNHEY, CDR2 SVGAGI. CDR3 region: CASSYLTSGTEAFF. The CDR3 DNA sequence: TGTGCCAGCAGTTACCTCACCTCGGGCACTGAAGCTTTCTTT.

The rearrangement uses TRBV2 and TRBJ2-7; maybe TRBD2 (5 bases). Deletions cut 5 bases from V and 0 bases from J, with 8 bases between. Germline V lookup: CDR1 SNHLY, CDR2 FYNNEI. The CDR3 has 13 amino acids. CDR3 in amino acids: CASSRRDSYEQYF. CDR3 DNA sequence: TGTGCCAGCAGTAGACGGGACTCCTACGAGCAGTACTTC.

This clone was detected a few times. As DNA, the CDR3 is TGTGCCAGCAGCCCCGGGGCTAGCGGGAGGGCCGTTTTCAATGAGCAGTTCTTC. Its protein product is CASSPGASGRAVFNEQFF. The V and J genes are TRBV7-9 and TRBJ2-1; 12 positions agree with TRBD2. The V and J ends lost 5 bases and 6 bases, in that order; junction bases with no gene match: 14. The CDR3 extends over 18 amino acids. Germline loops: CDR1 SEHNR, CDR2 FQNEAQ (reference sequence).

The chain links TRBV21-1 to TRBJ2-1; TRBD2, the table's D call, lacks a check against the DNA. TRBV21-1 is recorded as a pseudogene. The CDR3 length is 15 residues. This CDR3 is CASSRRLLAGGEQFF. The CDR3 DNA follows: TGTGCCAGCAGCCGCAGATTACTAGCGGGAGGTGAGCAGTTCTTC.

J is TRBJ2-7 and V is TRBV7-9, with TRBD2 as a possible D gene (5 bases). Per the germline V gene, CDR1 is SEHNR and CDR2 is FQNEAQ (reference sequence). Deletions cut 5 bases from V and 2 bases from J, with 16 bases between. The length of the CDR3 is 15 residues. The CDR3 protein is CASSPATGIAYEQYF. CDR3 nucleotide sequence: TGTGCCAGCAGCCCCGCAACGGGGATAGCCTACGAGCAGTACTTC.

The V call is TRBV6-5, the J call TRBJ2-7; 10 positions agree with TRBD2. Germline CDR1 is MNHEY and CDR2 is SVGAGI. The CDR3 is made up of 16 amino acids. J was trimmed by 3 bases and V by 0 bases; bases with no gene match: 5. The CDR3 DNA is TGTGCCAGCAGTTACTCGATGGCTAGCGGGAGCTACGAGCAGTACTTC. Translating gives CASSYSMASGSYEQYF.

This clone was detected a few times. CDR3 sequence reads: CAIQGDTEAFF. In DNA, the CDR3 is TGTGCCATCCAGGGGGACACTGAAGCTTTCTTT. The chain carries TRBV19 and TRBJ1-1; 7 nucleotides align to TRBD1. Germline V gene lookup returns CDR1 LNHDA and CDR2 SQIVND (reference sequence). V lost 10 bases, J lost 3 bases, and 2 bases stayed unmatched. CDR3 length equals 11 residues.

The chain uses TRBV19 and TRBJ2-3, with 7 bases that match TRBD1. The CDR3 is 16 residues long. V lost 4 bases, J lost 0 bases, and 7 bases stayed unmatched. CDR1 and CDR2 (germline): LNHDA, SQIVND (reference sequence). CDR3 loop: CASSTTGTASTDTQYF. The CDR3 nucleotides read TGTGCCAGTAGTACCACCGGGACAGCTAGCACAGATACGCAGTATTTT.

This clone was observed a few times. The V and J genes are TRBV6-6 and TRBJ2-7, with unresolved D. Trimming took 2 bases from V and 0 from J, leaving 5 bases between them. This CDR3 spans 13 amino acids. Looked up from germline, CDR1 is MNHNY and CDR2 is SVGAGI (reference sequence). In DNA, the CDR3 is TGTGCCAGCAGTTACGGGCACTCCTACGAGCAGTACTTC. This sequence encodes CASSYGHSYEQYF.

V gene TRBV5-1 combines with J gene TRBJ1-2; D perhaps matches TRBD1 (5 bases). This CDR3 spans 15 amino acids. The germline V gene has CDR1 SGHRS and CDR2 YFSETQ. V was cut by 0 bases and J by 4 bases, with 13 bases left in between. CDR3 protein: CASSLEQGGSYGYTF. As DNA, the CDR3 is TGCGCCAGCAGCTTGGAGCAGGGAGGTAGCTATGGCTACACCTTC.

The CDR3 region is CASSAMTSGRARIDTQYF. The CDR3 DNA follows: TGTGCCAGCAGCGCCATGACTAGCGGGAGGGCCAGAATAGATACGCAGTATTTT. The chain uses TRBV9 and TRBJ2-3; 14 bases align to TRBD2. The CDR3 spans 18 residues. Trimming removed 3 bases from V and 5 bases from J; junction bases left unmatched: 11. Germline values: CDR1 SGDLS, CDR2 YYNGEE.

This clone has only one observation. The CDR3 nucleotides are TGCGCCAGCAGCCAAGATAGGAGGGTGGGAGTAACTGGGGCCAACGTCCTGACTTTC. It specifies CASSQDRRVGVTGANVLTF. This chain joins TRBV4-1 and TRBJ2-6, with a possible D match to TRBD2 (6 bases). Per the germline V gene, CDR1 is MGHRA and CDR2 is YSYEKL. The CDR3 is made up of 19 amino acids. V was pared by 0 bases and J by 2 bases, with 17 bases between.

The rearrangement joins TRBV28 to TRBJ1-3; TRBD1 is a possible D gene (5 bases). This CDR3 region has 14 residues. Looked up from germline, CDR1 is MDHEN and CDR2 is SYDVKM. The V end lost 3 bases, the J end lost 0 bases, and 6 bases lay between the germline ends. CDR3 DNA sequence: TGTGCCAGCAGTTTCGGGGGCTCTGGAAACACCATATATTTT. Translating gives CASSFGGSGNTIYF.

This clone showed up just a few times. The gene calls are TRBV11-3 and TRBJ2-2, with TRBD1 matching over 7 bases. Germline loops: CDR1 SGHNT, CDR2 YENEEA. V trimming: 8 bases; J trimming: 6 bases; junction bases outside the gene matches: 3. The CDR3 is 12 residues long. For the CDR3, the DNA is TGTGCCAGCGAGGGGGCGGCCGGGGAGCTGTTTTTT. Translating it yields CASEGAAGELFF.